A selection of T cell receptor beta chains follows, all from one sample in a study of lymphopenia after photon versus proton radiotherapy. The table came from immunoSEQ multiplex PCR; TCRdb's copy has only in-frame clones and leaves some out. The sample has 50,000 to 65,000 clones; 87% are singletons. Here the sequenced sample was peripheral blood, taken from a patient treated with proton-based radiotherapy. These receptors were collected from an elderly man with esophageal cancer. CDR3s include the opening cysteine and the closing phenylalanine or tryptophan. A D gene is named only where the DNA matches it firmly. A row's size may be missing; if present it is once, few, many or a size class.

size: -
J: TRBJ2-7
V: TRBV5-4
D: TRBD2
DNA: TGTGCCAGCAGCTCGCCGGGACTAGCGGGAGGGCGATACGAGCAGTACTTC
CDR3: CASSSPGLAGGRYEQYF

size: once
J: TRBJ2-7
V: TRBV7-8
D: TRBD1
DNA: TGTGCCAGCAGCGCTTTGACAGGGAGCCACGAGCAGTACTTC
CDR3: CASSALTGSHEQYF

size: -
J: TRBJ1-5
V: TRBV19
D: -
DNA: TGTGCCAGTAGTATAGTGGACAGCAATCAGCCCCAGCATTTT
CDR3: CASSIVDSNQPQHF

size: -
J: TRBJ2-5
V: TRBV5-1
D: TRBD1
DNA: TGCGCCAGCAGCGAAGGGACAGGGCTCGAGACCCAGTACTTC
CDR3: CASSEGTGLETQYF

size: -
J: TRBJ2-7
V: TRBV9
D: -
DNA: TGTGCCAGCAGCGTGTCGGGCGCAACCTACGAGCAGTACTTC
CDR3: CASSVSGATYEQYF

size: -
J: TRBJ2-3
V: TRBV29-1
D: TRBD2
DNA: TGCAGCGGTGGACTAGCGGGGGCCTTCACAGATACGCAGTATTTT
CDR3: CSGGLAGAFTDTQYF

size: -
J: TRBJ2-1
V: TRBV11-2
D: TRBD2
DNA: TGTGCCAGCAGCTCCTGGGGGGGAAATAGCGGCTACAATGAGCAGTTCTTC
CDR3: CASSSWGGNSGYNEQFF

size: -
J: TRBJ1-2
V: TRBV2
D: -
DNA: TGTGCCAGCAGCCCCACGGGGGGCTATGGCTACACCTTC
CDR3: CASSPTGGYGYTF

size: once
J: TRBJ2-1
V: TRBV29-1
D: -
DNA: TGCAGCGTTCAACGGTCCCCAGGGGTAGTCGGGAATGAGCAGTTCTTC
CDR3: CSVQRSPGVVGNEQFF

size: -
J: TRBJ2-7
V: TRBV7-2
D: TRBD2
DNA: TGTGCCAGCAGCCCAGCGGGAGGGAACTCCTACGAGCAGTACTTC
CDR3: CASSPAGGNSYEQYF

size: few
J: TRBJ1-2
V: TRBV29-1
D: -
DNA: TGCAGCGTTGAAGAGCAGGGTCCGTATGGCTACACCTTC
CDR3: CSVEEQGPYGYTF

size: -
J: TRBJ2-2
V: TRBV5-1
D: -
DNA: TGCGCCAGCAGCTTGGAGGGGTTACGAACCGGGGAGCTGTTTTTT
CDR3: CASSLEGLRTGELFF

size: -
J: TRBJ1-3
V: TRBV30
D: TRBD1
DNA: TGTGCCTGGAGTGTTGGGGACAGGGGGCCGCACACCATATATTTT
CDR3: CAWSVGDRGPHTIYF

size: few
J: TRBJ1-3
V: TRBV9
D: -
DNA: TGTGCCAGCAGCGTACAGGATGGCTCTGGAAACACCATATATTTT
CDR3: CASSVQDGSGNTIYF

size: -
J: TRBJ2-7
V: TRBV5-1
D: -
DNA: TGCGCCAGCAGCTACTCCGGAGTCCCCGACTCGCCCTACGAGCAGTACTTC
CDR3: CASSYSGVPDSPYEQYF

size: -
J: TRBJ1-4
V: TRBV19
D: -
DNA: TGTGCCAGTAGTCCCCGACACCTTGCTAATGAAAAACTGTTTTTT
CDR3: CASSPRHLANEKLFF

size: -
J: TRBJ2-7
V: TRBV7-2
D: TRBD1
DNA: TGTGCCAGCACCATGAACAGGGGAAAAGGCTACGAGCAGTACTTC
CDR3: CASTMNRGKGYEQYF

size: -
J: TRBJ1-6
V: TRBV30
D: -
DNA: TGTGCCTGGAGAATCAACAGGGTTGGTTCACCCCTCCACTTT
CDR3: CAWRINRVGSPLHF

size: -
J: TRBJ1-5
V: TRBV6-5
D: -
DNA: TGTGCCAGCAATCCCGACAGGAATCAGCCCCAGCATTTT
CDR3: CASNPDRNQPQHF

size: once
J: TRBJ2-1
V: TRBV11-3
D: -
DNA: TGTGCCAGCAGCTTAGGGGTTGGGACGCATATGGGCGGTGAGCAGTTCTTC
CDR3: CASSLGVGTHMGGEQFF

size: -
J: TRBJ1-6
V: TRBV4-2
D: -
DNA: TGTGCCAGCAGCCAAGATAACAGGGCGAATTCACCCCTCCACTTT
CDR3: CASSQDNRANSPLHF

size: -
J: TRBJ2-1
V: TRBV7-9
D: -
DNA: TGTGCCAGCAGCTTTCCGGGCCCCTCCTACAATGAGCAGTTCTTC
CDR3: CASSFPGPSYNEQFF

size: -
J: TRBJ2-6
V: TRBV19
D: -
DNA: TGTGCCAGTAGTATCCAGAGCTCTGGGGCCAACGTCCTGACTTTC
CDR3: CASSIQSSGANVLTF

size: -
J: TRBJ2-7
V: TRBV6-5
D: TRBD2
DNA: TGTGCCAGCAGTTACGAGGGGAGGGCCTCCTACGAGCAGTACTTC
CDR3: CASSYEGRASYEQYF

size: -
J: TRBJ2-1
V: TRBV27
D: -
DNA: TGTGCCAGCGCCGTACGACAGTTCTACAATGAGCAGTTCTTC
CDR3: CASAVRQFYNEQFF

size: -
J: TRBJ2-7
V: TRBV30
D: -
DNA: TGTGCCTGGAGCCTCTCTGTCTACGAGCAGTACTTC
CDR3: CAWSLSVYEQYF

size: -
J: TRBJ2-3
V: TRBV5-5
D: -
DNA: TGTGCCAGCAGCTTGGGGATTGGCATGACGGCAGATACGCAGTATTTT
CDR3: CASSLGIGMTADTQYF

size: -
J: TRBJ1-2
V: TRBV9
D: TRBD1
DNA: TGTGCCAGCAGCGGCGTAAAGACAGGGGGCCTTGGCTACACCTTC
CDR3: CASSGVKTGGLGYTF

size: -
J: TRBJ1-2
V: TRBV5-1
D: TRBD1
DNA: TGCGCCAGCAGCAATGGACAGGGTACCTATGGCTACACCTTC
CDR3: CASSNGQGTYGYTF

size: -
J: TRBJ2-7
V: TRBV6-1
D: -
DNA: TGTGCCAGCAGGCCGAGACTAGGGGGCTACGAGCAGTACTTC
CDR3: CASRPRLGGYEQYF

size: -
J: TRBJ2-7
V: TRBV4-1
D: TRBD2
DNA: TGCGCCAGCAGCCAGTGGCGACTAGCGGGGGCCTACGAGCAGTACTTC
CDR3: CASSQWRLAGAYEQYF

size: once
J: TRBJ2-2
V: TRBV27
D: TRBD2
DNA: TGTGCCAGCAGTCCACCCTCCTGGACTAGTGGAGCGGGAAACACCGGGGAGCTGTTTTTT
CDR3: CASSPPSWTSGAGNTGELFF

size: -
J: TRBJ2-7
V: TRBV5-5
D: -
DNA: TGTGCCAGCAGCTTCGGGAGCGGTGTCTACGAGCAGTACTTC
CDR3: CASSFGSGVYEQYF

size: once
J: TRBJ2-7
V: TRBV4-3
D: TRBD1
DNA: TGCGCCAGCAGCTCACAGGGGCTCCCCACCGACGAGCAGTACTTC
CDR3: CASSSQGLPTDEQYF

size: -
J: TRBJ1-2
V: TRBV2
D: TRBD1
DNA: TGTGCCAGCAGTGGGGACAGGGGATCCTATGGCTACACCTTC
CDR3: CASSGDRGSYGYTF

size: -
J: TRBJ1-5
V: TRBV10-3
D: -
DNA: TGTGCCATCAGTGAGTCGAATTTCGTATGGGGGAACAATCAGCCCCAGCATTTT
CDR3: CAISESNFVWGNNQPQHF

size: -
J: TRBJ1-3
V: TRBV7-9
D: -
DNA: TGTGCCAGCAGCCTAATGCGGATGGACACCATATATTTT
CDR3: CASSLMRMDTIYF

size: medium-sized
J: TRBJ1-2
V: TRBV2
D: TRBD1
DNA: TGTGCCAGCAGTGAGCTCTCAGGGGGTTGGGGCTACACCTTC
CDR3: CASSELSGGWGYTF

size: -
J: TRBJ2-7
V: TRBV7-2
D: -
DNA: TGTGCCAGCAGCACCTCTTACGAGCAGTACTTC
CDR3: CASSTSYEQYF

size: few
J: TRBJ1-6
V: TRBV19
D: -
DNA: TGTGCCAGTAGTATGGGAGACCTCAATTCACCCCTCCACTTT
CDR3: CASSMGDLNSPLHF

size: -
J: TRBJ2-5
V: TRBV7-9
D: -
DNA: TGTGCCAGCAGCCCTTACCAGGGGAGAGAGACCCAGTACTTC
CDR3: CASSPYQGRETQYF

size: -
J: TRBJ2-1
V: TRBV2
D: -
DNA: TGTGCCAGCAGTGAAAGGAGTGGGACAAGCAAGAAGTTCTTC
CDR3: CASSERSGTSKKFF

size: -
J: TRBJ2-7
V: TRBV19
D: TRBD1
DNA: TGTGCCAGTAGTCCCACTCGAGACAGGGACGAGCAGTACTTC
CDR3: CASSPTRDRDEQYF

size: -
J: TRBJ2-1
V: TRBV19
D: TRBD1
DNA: TGTGCCAGTAGTATCAACCTGGGACAGGTCAATGAGCAGTTCTTC
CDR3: CASSINLGQVNEQFF

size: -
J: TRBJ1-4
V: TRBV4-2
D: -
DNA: TGTGCCAGCAGTGCCGCGGGGTGGACTAATGAAAAACTGTTTTTT
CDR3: CASSAAGWTNEKLFF